This T cell receptor (beta chain) was observed in a study of graft-versus-host responses after intestinal transplantation. V lost 0 bases and J lost 15, with 17 bases in between. Germline CDR1 and CDR2: SNHLY and FYNNEI. The CDR3 spans 14 residues. Clones were read by immunoSEQ multiplex PCR, and TCRdb kept only the in-frame ones, dropping some. The sample lists about 9,800 clones, more than 75% occurring once. The sequencing here drew on PBMCs, taken roughly 46 days after intestinal transplant. The origin of this receptor is a human patient who received an intestinal transplant, so some T cells may come from the graft donor. This rearrangement joins TRBV2 to TRBJ2-2; a possible D gene is TRBD2 (5 bases). The DNA for the CDR3 is TGTGCCAGCAGTGAAGCGCCGGAGGTTACGAAGGTGTTTTTT. Translated: CASSEAPEVTKVFF.